One sample yielded the 21 T cell receptor beta chains listed below, sequenced in a study of metastatic and nonmetastatic thyroid tumors (dated by TCRdb to 2018 to 2020). Library preparation was by PCR. Sequenced on an Illumina HiSeq 4000. TCRdb reanalyzed the raw reads on its own, using fastp at Q25 for trimming and MiXCR for clone calling, and kept in-frame beta chains. This sample holds approximately 21,000 clones; 22% were observed only once. Of the sample, roughly 7.8% falls within the top ten clones. No patient had received any treatment before thyroid surgery. The sequencing input was adjacent normal tissue. These receptor sequences come from a female donor with papillary thyroid cancer or a benign thyroid nodule (not recorded which). Some clones in this sample may be carry-over from other donors' samples.

This clone has only a few counts. The CDR3 DNA sequence: TGCGCCAGCAGCCCGGCCGTAGGGAGCTCCTACGAGCAGTACTTC. It encodes CASSPAVGSSYEQYF. The J gene is TRBJ2-7, the V gene TRBV4-3; D perhaps matches TRBD2 (5 bases). Germline CDR1 LGHNA, CDR2 YSLEER. This CDR3 region has 15 residues. V gave up 4 bases and J gave up 0 bases, with 13 bases separating them.

The chain carries TRBV20-1 and TRBJ2-7; no clear D. The CDR3 covers 14 residues. Germline V lookup: CDR1 DFQATT, CDR2 SNEGSKA (reference sequence). The ends were cut back, 3 bases at V and 0 bases at J, with 12 bases in the middle. The CDR3 DNA is TGCAGTGCTAGTGGGGTGGCCGGCTCCTACGAGCAGTACTTC. This gives the protein CSASGVAGSYEQYF.

Remarks on this clone: One end of the junction is discordant with germline, which a read error may explain. V is TRBV7-2 and J is TRBJ1-2; 7 bases align to TRBD1. Germline values: CDR1 SGHTA, CDR2 FQGNSA. There are 12 residues in the CDR3. CDR3: CGSGQANDGYTF. In DNA, the CDR3 is TGTGGCAGCGGACAGGCCAACGATGGCTATACCTTC.

This chain uses TRBV7-6 with TRBJ2-3; no firm D call. The CDR3 totals 15 residues. Trimming took off 6 bases at V and 5 bases at J, with 18 bases between the two ends. The germline V gene encodes CDR1 SGHVS and CDR2 FNYEAQ. The CDR3 is CASSPILGFGDTQYF. For the CDR3, the DNA is TGTGCCAGCAGTCCAATATTGGGATTTGGAGATACGCAGTATTTT.

The chain uses TRBV20-1 and TRBJ2-2; 12 bases are a match to TRBD2. This CDR3 is built from 17 residues. J gave up 3 bases and V 1 base, and 6 bases lay outside the gene matches. The germline CDR1 and CDR2 sequences are DFQATT and SNEGSKA (reference sequence). CDR3 sequence (DNA): TGCAGTGCTAGAGCTGGTGCTAGCGGGAGGGACACCGGGGAGCTGTTTTTT. Residues: CSARAGASGRDTGELFF.

This chain connects TRBV7-2 to TRBJ1-5; D is undetermined. The V end lost 5 bases, the J end lost 9 bases, and 17 bases lay between the germline ends. CDR3 length equals 14 residues. Germline V CDR1 and CDR2: SGHTA, FQGNSA. The CDR3 DNA reads as TGTGCCAGCAGCCTGCCCCGTCCCGGATCGCCCCAGCATTTT. It specifies CASSLPRPGSPQHF.

Points on this clone: The final CDR3 position lacks the conserved phenylalanine or tryptophan, pointing to a likely read error. The chain joins TRBV2 to TRBJ2-1; tentative D call: TRBD2 (5 bases). From germline, CDR1 is SNHLY and CDR2 FYNNEI. CDR3 length: 14 residues. CDR3 amino acids: CTSRRLQSYNEQFI. The CDR3 region has the DNA TGTACCAGCAGGCGACTACAATCCTACAATGAGCAGTTCATC.

This clone is deemed large (0.1 to 1%). This rearrangement joins TRBV15 to TRBJ1-5; D may be TRBD1 (5 bases). Germline V gene lookup returns CDR1 LNHNV and CDR2 YYDKDF (reference sequence). With 5 bases removed from V and 7 bases from J, the gap between germline ends came to 9 bases. There are 12 residues in the CDR3. The CDR3 protein is CATSPGDQPQHF. DNA for the CDR3: TGTGCCACCAGCCCCGGGGACCAGCCCCAGCATTTT.

In its sample, this clone was seen once. The rearrangement joins TRBV18 to TRBJ2-2; D ambiguous. Trimming took 4 bases from V and 5 from J, leaving 2 bases between them. The CDR3 has 11 residues. Germline-derived CDR1 and CDR2 are KGHSH and LQKENI. CDR3 sequence (DNA): TGTGCCAGCTCACGAACCGGGGAGCTGTTTTTT. This sequence encodes CASSRTGELFF.

The chain employs TRBV11-3 and TRBJ2-7; D gene uncertain. V was shortened by 5 bases and J by 4 bases, with 15 bases between the two germline ends. This CDR3 comprises 14 residues. CDR1 is SGHNT, CDR2 YENEEA, per germline. The CDR3 loop reads CASSLTYLGYEQYF. The CDR3 nucleotides are TGTGCCAGCAGCCTCACCTACTTGGGATACGAGCAGTACTTC.

Concerning this clone itself: The sample holds other DNA sequences that translate to the same CDR3. J is TRBJ2-1 and V is TRBV2; D may be TRBD2 (5 bases). Trimming left V 4 bases short and J 1 base short, with 14 bases between. The CDR3 extends over 16 amino acids. The germline gives CDR1 SNHLY, CDR2 FYNNEI. The CDR3 region has the DNA TGTGCCAGCAGTGTGCCCCAGCGGCGTTCCTACAATGAGCAGTTCTTC. Encoded protein: CASSVPQRRSYNEQFF. Variable domain in full (rest from reference TRBV2 and TRBJ2-1): EPEVTQTPSHQVTQMGQEVILRCVPISNHLYFYWYRQILGQKVEFLVSFYNNEISEKSEIFDDQFSVERPDGSNFTLKIRSTKLEDSAMYFCASSVPQRRSYNEQFFGPGTRLTVL.

This clone came up a few times. This chain joins TRBV6-1 and TRBJ2-1; 10 bases agree with TRBD2. The CDR3 extends over 14 amino acids. Per the germline V gene, CDR1 is MNHNS and CDR2 is SASEGT. V lost 6 bases, J lost 6 bases, and 5 bases stayed unmatched. The CDR3 sequence is CASSGLAASNEQFF. CDR3 DNA: TGTGCCAGCAGCGGACTAGCGGCATCCAATGAGCAGTTCTTC.

The J gene is TRBJ1-6, the V gene TRBV6-6; D remains unclear. Trimming left V 2 bases short and J 6 bases short, with 8 bases between. The CDR3 contains 14 residues. Looked up from germline, CDR1 is MNHNY and CDR2 is SVGAGI (reference sequence). The CDR3 protein is CASSYREGNSPLHF. CDR3 nucleotides: TGTGCCAGCAGTTACAGGGAGGGTAATTCACCCCTCCACTTT.

This clone was detected many times. This sequence joins TRBV18 and TRBJ2-3; possibly TRBD2 for D (7 bases). The CDR3 consists of 16 residues. Germline CDR1 is KGHSH and CDR2 is LQKENI. V gave up 1 base and J gave up 8 bases, with 19 bases separating them. The DNA for the CDR3 is TGTGCCAGCTCACCACGAAATGGCAGGGGAGGGGTTACGCAGTATTTT. It translates to CASSPRNGRGGVTQYF.

This clone was seen a few times. J is TRBJ2-7 and V is TRBV11-1; D gene unclear. Germline V CDR1 and CDR2: SGHAT, FQDESV (reference sequence). The CDR3 covers 12 residues. V was pared by 3 bases and J by 5 bases, with 8 bases between. The DNA for the CDR3 is TGTGCCAGCAGCTTTAACGGAAACGAGCAGTACTTC. It yields the protein CASSFNGNEQYF. The full variable domain, completed using reference TRBV11-1 and TRBJ2-7, is EAEVAQSPRYKITEKSQAVAFWCDPISGHATLYWYRQILGQGPELLVQFQDESVVDDSQLPKDRFSAERLKGVDSTLKIQPAELGDSAMYLCASSFNGNEQYFGPGTRLTVT.

V gene TRBV10-1 combines with J gene TRBJ1-4, with a weak D call TRBD1 (6 bases). Trimming pared 2 bases from V and 8 bases from J, leaving 6 bases between. Germline V CDR1 and CDR2: WNHNN, SYGVQD (reference sequence). This CDR3 comprises 12 residues. The CDR3 DNA follows: TGCGCCAGCAGTGAGACAGGGGAAAAACTGTTTTTT. This encodes CASSETGEKLFF.

This clone was recorded once. V is TRBV11-3 and J is TRBJ1-1; D may be TRBD1 (5 bases). The CDR3 is 13 residues long. The germline CDR1 and CDR2 sequences are SGHNT and YENEEA. The ends were cut back, 3 bases at V and 8 bases at J, with 13 bases in the middle. CDR3 nucleotide sequence: TGTGCCAGCAGCTTTGGACTGCGGGGGGAAGCTTTCTTT. Protein product: CASSFGLRGEAFF.

This clone was seen ten or more times. This chain links TRBV7-3 with TRBJ2-3; the match to TRBD2 covers 8 bases. J gave up 5 bases and V 5 bases, and 12 bases lay outside the gene matches. CDR3 size: 16 residues. Germline V gives CDR1 SGHTA, CDR2 FQGTGA. The CDR3 DNA reads as TGTGCCAGCAGCCCAAGTTGGAGCGGGAGCCTAGATACGCAGTATTTT. Amino acids: CASSPSWSGSLDTQYF.

This clone was detected a few times. The chain carries TRBV25-1 and TRBJ1-1; no definite D call. The CDR3 is 14 residues long. Germline values: CDR1 MGHDK, CDR2 SYGVNS. Trimming stripped 0 bases from V and 7 bases from J, with 12 bases between. CDR3 in amino acids: CASSEYMREGEAFF. The CDR3 DNA reads as TGTGCCAGCAGTGAATATATGAGGGAAGGTGAAGCTTTCTTT.

The J gene is TRBJ2-1, the V gene TRBV6-2 or TRBV6-3, with D perhaps TRBD2 (6 bases). V lost 7 bases to trimming and J lost 2 bases, with 18 bases between them. The CDR3 loop spans 16 amino acids. Germline V gives CDR1 MNHEY, CDR2 SVGEGT. The CDR3 loop reads CASIPPRLVAYNEQFF. The CDR3 DNA follows: TGTGCCAGCATCCCGCCGAGACTAGTAGCCTACAATGAGCAGTTCTTC.

This clone is categorized as medium-sized. The chain carries TRBV10-1 and TRBJ2-7, with unresolved D. Germline CDR1 reads WNHNN; CDR2 reads SYGVQD (reference sequence). The germline V and J ends were trimmed by 3 bases and 5 bases, with 11 bases remaining between them. The CDR3 extends over 13 amino acids. The CDR3 loop reads CASSEVTGHEQYF. The CDR3 nucleotides are TGCGCCAGCAGTGAAGTCACGGGCCACGAGCAGTACTTC.